Listed here are 30 T cell receptor beta chains from one sample, sequenced in a study of T cells after yellow fever vaccination. TCRdb reprocessed the 5' RACE reads with MiXCR, giving one entry per CDR3 protein. The sample lists 150,000 to 200,000 distinct CDR3 sequences, approximately 11% seen once, with 36% in the top ten. The material sequenced was CD8+ T cells sorted from PBMCs, taken 15 days after the yellow fever booster vaccination. These receptors originate from a man aged 18 to 35 who received the YFV17D yellow fever vaccine.

The DNA for the CDR3 is TGTGCCAGCAGCGGGACTGGAAGCTCTGGGGCCAACGTCCTGACTTTC. Protein sequence: CASSGTGSSGANVLTF. J is TRBJ2-6 and V is TRBV4-2; weak D call: TRBD2 (6 bases). The CDR3 extends over 16 amino acids. Germline loops: CDR1 LGHNA, CDR2 YNFKEQ. Deletions cut 5 bases from V and 0 bases from J, with 11 bases between.

J is TRBJ1-2 and V is TRBV19; no reliable D call. V lost 3 bases and J 8 bases, leaving 13 bases between the germline ends. Germline V gene sequence: CDR1 LNHDA, CDR2 SQIVND (reference sequence). This CDR3 is 13 amino acids long. The CDR3 sequence is CASSISQVHGYTF. In DNA form, the CDR3 reads TGTGCCAGTAGTATTTCCCAGGTTCACGGCTACACCTTC.

The chain combines TRBV7-2 with TRBJ2-1, with TRBD2 matching over 13 bases. CDR3 length: 16 amino acids. In germline, CDR1 is SGHTA, CDR2 FQGNSA. J was trimmed by 3 bases and V by 5 bases; bases with no gene match: 4. The CDR3 nucleotides are TGTGCCAGCAGCCAGCGGACTAGCGGGGGCTACAATGAGCAGTTCTTC. As protein: CASSQRTSGGYNEQFF.

This clonotype was detected only a few times. J is TRBJ2-1 and V is TRBV7-2, with TRBD2 matching 9 bases. The CDR3 runs 15 residues. V was pared by 5 bases and J by 3 bases, with 5 bases of the junction left unmatched. Germline CDR1 reads SGHTA; CDR2 reads FQGNSA. CDR3 amino acids: CASSLSGGYYNEQFF. In DNA form, the CDR3 reads TGTGCCAGCAGCCTCAGCGGGGGGTACTACAATGAGCAGTTCTTC.

This clonotype has more than one count but fewer than ten. The chain combines TRBV9 with TRBJ2-5; D might be TRBD1 (5 bases). The CDR3 contains 14 residues. Germline lookup yields CDR1 SGDLS and CDR2 YYNGEE. V was pared by 3 bases and J by 0 bases, with 9 bases between. This chain's CDR3 is CASSGRQNQETQYF. The CDR3, as DNA: TGTGCCAGCAGCGGCCGACAGAACCAAGAGACCCAGTACTTC.

The chain couples TRBV4-1 to TRBJ1-4; unclear D gene. This CDR3 has 12 amino acids. The ends were cut back, 2 bases at V and 5 bases at J, with 3 bases in the middle. Per germline, CDR1 MGHRA and CDR2 YSYEKL. CDR3 region: CASSQQNEKLFF. The CDR3 region has the DNA TGCGCCAGCAGCCAACAGAATGAAAAACTGTTTTTT.

The chain recombines TRBV7-9 with TRBJ1-1; D is ambiguous. In germline, CDR1 is SEHNR, CDR2 FQNEAQ (reference sequence). The V end was cut by 4 bases, the J end by 6 bases, with 15 bases between. This CDR3 comprises 14 residues. The CDR3 reads CASSSDEQDAEAFF. The CDR3 nucleotides are TGTGCCAGCAGCTCGGACGAGCAGGACGCTGAAGCTTTCTTT.

This clonotype was picked up a small number of times. The V and J genes are TRBV5-4 and TRBJ2-3; D is ambiguous. This CDR3 contains 11 residues. V lost 7 bases and J 6 bases, leaving 9 bases between the germline ends. Germline lookup yields CDR1 SGHNT and CDR2 YYREEE (reference sequence). CDR3 nucleotides: TGTGCCAGCCAATCAACGGATACGCAGTATTTT. The encoded protein is CASQSTDTQYF.

V usage is TRBV6-2 or TRBV6-3 and J usage is TRBJ2-7, with D unresolved. This CDR3 is 15 amino acids long. V was pared by 2 bases and J by 4 bases, with 15 bases between. Germline CDR1 and CDR2: MNHEY and SVGEGT. In nucleotides, the CDR3 is TGTGCCAGCAGTTACGGGTCGCGCGACAATTACGAGCAGTACTTC. This codes for CASSYGSRDNYEQYF.

In this sample, this clonotype turned up a few times. The chain has TRBV5-6 and TRBJ1-1, with D unresolved. The CDR3 has 13 residues. Germline-derived CDR1 and CDR2 are SGHDT and YYEEEE. The V end lost 0 bases, the J end lost 7 bases, and 10 bases lay between the germline ends. The CDR3 spells CASSLVGVGEAFF. DNA for the CDR3: TGTGCCAGCAGCTTGGTCGGGGTCGGTGAAGCTTTCTTT.

This clonotype came up a few times. The chain carries TRBV4-3 and TRBJ2-1; D remains ambiguous. The length of the CDR3 is 12 residues. Deletions cut 0 bases from V and 7 bases from J, with 4 bases between. CDR1 and CDR2 from the germline V gene are LGHNA and YSLEER. CDR3 in DNA: TGCGCCAGCAGCCAAGATATGAATGAGCAGTTCTTC. Its translation: CASSQDMNEQFF.

The chain joins TRBV7-9 to TRBJ2-5; 8 bases map to TRBD1. V lost 6 bases to trimming and J lost 2 bases; unmatched junction nucleotides: 8. CDR1 and CDR2 from the germline V gene are SEHNR and FQNEAQ (reference sequence). The CDR3 is 15 residues long. CDR3 loop: CASRRDRRSQETQYF. In nucleotides, the CDR3 is TGTGCCAGCAGGAGGGACAGGCGGTCTCAAGAGACCCAGTACTTC. Full variable domain (missing parts from reference TRBV7-9 and TRBJ2-5): DTGVSQNPRHKITKRGQNVTFRCDPISEHNRLYWYRQTLGQGPEFLTYFQNEAQLEKSRLLSDRFSAERPKGSFSTLEIQRTEQGDSAMYLCASRRDRRSQETQYFGPGTRLLVL.

This clonotype was counted ten times or more. V is TRBV27 and J is TRBJ1-1, with TRBD1 as a possible D gene (5 bases). This CDR3 is built from 14 residues. Germline V gene data show CDR1 as MNHEY and CDR2 as SMNVEV (reference sequence). The germline V and J ends were trimmed by 3 bases and 3 bases, with 11 bases remaining between them. The CDR3 region has the DNA TGTGCCAGCAGTTTGGCCAGGGAGTACACTGAAGCTTTCTTT. Its translation: CASSLAREYTEAFF.

The chain links TRBV2 to TRBJ2-3, with D uncertain. The CDR3 runs to 15 residues. Germline CDR1 SNHLY, CDR2 FYNNEI. V was shortened by 0 bases and J by 4 bases, with 11 bases between the two germline ends. The CDR3 reads CASSEAKSGADTQYF. The CDR3 region has the DNA TGTGCCAGCAGTGAAGCCAAATCTGGCGCAGATACGCAGTATTTT.

This clonotype was detected a few times. The chain carries TRBV6-5 and TRBJ1-6, with 7 bases that match TRBD1. CDR1 and CDR2 from the germline V gene are MNHEY and SVGAGI. This CDR3 spans 15 amino acids. V shed 2 bases and J 10 bases; nucleotides not matched to a gene: 8. CDR3 region: CASSYLQGTDSPLHF. The CDR3, as DNA: TGTGCCAGCAGTTACCTACAGGGGACAGACTCACCCCTCCACTTT.

The chain links TRBV12-3 or TRBV12-4 to TRBJ2-1, with D possibly being TRBD2 (7 bases). V shed 6 bases and J shed 10 bases, with 16 bases lying between them. The CDR3 covers 13 residues. The CDR3 coding sequence is TGTGCCAGCAGCTGGGGGGGGGGCTTCGAGCAGTTCTTC. Translating it yields CASSWGGGFEQFF.

This clonotype came up a few times. Written as DNA, the CDR3 is TGCAGTGCTAGAGATCGGGAGGGAGGGATCTATGGCTACACCTTC. As protein: CSARDREGGIYGYTF. The chain recombines TRBV20-1 with TRBJ1-2; no clear D gene. CDR1 is DFQATT, CDR2 SNEGSKA, per germline (reference sequence). Trimming removed 0 bases at V and 4 bases at J, with 15 bases between. The CDR3 sequence is 15 residues long.

The rearrangement joins TRBV6-6 to TRBJ1-1; no clear D. In germline, CDR1 is MNHNY, CDR2 SVGAGI (reference sequence). The CDR3 runs 15 residues. Between the trimmed V and J ends, which lost 0 bases and 1 base, there was a span of 9 bases. Here the CDR3 DNA reads TGTGCCAGCAGTTACTCGAAAAGAGGGAACACTGAAGCTTTCTTT. Its protein product is CASSYSKRGNTEAFF.

This clonotype was seen a few times. V and J are TRBV4-2 and TRBJ1-2, with no clear D. Germline CDR1 is LGHNA and CDR2 is YNFKEQ. Trimming removed 2 bases from V and 6 bases from J, with 7 bases in between. The CDR3 covers 12 residues. CDR3 nucleotide sequence: TGTGCCAGCAGCCAACCCACTAATGGCTACACCTTC. Translated, it gives CASSQPTNGYTF.

The chain has TRBV4-1 and TRBJ2-7, with 7 nucleotides matching TRBD1. V trimming: 3 bases; J trimming: 2 bases; junction bases outside the gene matches: 1. CDR3 length equals 13 residues. Germline CDR1 reads MGHRA; CDR2 reads YSYEKL. The CDR3 region is CASSHQGAYEQYF. CDR3 DNA: TGCGCCAGCAGCCACCAGGGGGCCTACGAGCAGTACTTC.

In DNA, the CDR3 is TGTGCCAGCTATCAGGGCAACTATGGCTACACCTTC. Its protein product is CASYQGNYGYTF. The V call is TRBV27, the J call TRBJ1-2, with D possibly matching TRBD1 (5 bases). Per germline, CDR1 MNHEY and CDR2 SMNVEV (reference sequence). V lost 8 bases, J lost 2 bases, and 9 bases lay in between. The CDR3 covers 12 residues.

This clonotype occurred a few times. The chain carries TRBV7-2 and TRBJ2-5; 8 bases are a match to TRBD2. J gave up 5 bases and V 5 bases, and 7 bases lay outside the gene matches. In germline, CDR1 is SGHTA, CDR2 FQGNSA. The CDR3 totals 14 residues. This CDR3 reads CASSPPGGLETQYF. CDR3 DNA: TGTGCCAGCAGCCCCCCGGGAGGGTTGGAGACCCAGTACTTC.

The chain carries TRBV3-1 and TRBJ1-4, with 8 bases matching TRBD1. The germline V gene has CDR1 LGHDT and CDR2 YNNKEL (reference sequence). The length of the CDR3 is 17 residues. The V gene end was trimmed by 4 bases and the J gene end by 3 bases; junction bases not matched to a gene: 10. The CDR3 nucleotides read TGTGCCAGCAGCCGACGGACAGGGATCGGAGCTAATGAAAAACTGTTTTTT. Translation gives CASSRRTGIGANEKLFF. The variable domain in full, with the rest retrieved from reference TRBV3-1 and TRBJ1-4, is DTAVSQTPKYLVTQMGNDKSIKCEQNLGHDTMYWYKQDSKKFLKIMFSYNNKELIINETVPNRFSPKSPDKAHLNLHINSLELGDSAVYFCASSRRTGIGANEKLFFGSGTQLSVL.

This clonotype was detected only a few times. The rearrangement uses TRBV6-5 and TRBJ1-1; unclear D gene. V shed 0 bases and J shed 6 bases, with 17 bases lying between them. Germline V gives CDR1 MNHEY, CDR2 SVGAGI. This CDR3 region has 16 residues. CDR3 sequence reads: CASSYSYGRTLSEAFF. Written as DNA, the CDR3 is TGTGCCAGCAGTTACTCGTACGGACGGACCTTGTCTGAAGCTTTCTTT.

This clonotype was picked up a small number of times. This chain connects TRBV12-5 to TRBJ1-1; D call uncertain. There are 12 residues in the CDR3. V was clipped by 7 bases and J by 3 bases, with 9 bases between them. Germline V lookup: CDR1 LGHNT, CDR2 FRNRAP. The CDR3 sequence: CASASGDTEAFF. In DNA, the CDR3 is TGTGCTAGTGCTAGTGGGGACACTGAAGCTTTCTTT.

The V call is TRBV6-2 or TRBV6-3, the J call TRBJ2-1; 7 nucleotides agree with TRBD1. Per the germline V gene, CDR1 is MNHEY and CDR2 is SVGEGT. The CDR3 is 14 amino acids. The V and J ends lost 6 bases and 6 bases, in that order; junction bases with no gene match: 8. CDR3 DNA sequence: TGTGCCAGCAGACGGGACAGCAAAATCAATGAGCAGTTCTTC. Translation gives CASRRDSKINEQFF.

The V gene is TRBV7-3, the J gene TRBJ1-1; no clear D. Germline CDR1 is SGHTA and CDR2 is FQGTGA. The CDR3 extends over 13 amino acids. V was trimmed by 7 bases and J by 6 bases, leaving 15 bases between them. CDR3 bases: TGTGCCAGCACCGGCACGAAGAGGGCTGAAGCTTTCTTT. Amino acids: CASTGTKRAEAFF.

The V and J genes are TRBV6-6 and TRBJ2-7; the D is unclear. The V end lost 2 bases, the J end lost 3 bases, and 2 bases lay between the germline ends. This CDR3 has 11 residues. CDR1 MNHNY and CDR2 SVGAGI come from the germline V gene (reference sequence). The CDR3 sequence: CASSYLYEQYF. Written as DNA, the CDR3 is TGTGCCAGCAGTTACCTCTACGAGCAGTACTTC.

This clonotype was found a few times. This chain uses TRBV10-1 with TRBJ2-3; D is undetermined. This CDR3 contains 13 residues. The V end lost 2 bases, the J end lost 1 base, and 4 bases lay between the germline ends. Germline V CDR1 and CDR2: WNHNN, SYGVQD (reference sequence). The CDR3 DNA is TGCGCCAGCAGTGAGCCCGGCACAGATACGCAGTATTTT. Its protein product is CASSEPGTDTQYF.

This clonotype was seen only a few times. The rearrangement links TRBV4-1 to TRBJ2-7; D uncertain. The V end was cut by 4 bases, the J end by 0 bases, with 10 bases between. This CDR3 spans 14 amino acids. Germline values: CDR1 MGHRA, CDR2 YSYEKL. CDR3 residues: CASSPSISSYEQYV. In DNA, the CDR3 is TGCGCCAGCAGCCCTTCGATTAGCTCCTACGAGCAGTACGTC.